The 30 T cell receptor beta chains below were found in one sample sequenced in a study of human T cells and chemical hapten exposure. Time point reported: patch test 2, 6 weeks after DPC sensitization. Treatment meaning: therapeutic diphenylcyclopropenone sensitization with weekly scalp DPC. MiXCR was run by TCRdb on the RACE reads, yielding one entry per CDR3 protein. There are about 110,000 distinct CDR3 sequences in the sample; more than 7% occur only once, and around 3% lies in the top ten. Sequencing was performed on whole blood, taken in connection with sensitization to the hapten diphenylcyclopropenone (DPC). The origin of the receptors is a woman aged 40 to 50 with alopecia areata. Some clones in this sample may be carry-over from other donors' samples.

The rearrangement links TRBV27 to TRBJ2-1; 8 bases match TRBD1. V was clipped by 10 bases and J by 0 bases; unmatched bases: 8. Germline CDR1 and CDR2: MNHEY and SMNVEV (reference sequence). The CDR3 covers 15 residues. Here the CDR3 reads CATRQGTISYNEQFF. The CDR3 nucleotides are TGTGCCACCCGACAGGGGACCATCTCCTACAATGAGCAGTTCTTC.

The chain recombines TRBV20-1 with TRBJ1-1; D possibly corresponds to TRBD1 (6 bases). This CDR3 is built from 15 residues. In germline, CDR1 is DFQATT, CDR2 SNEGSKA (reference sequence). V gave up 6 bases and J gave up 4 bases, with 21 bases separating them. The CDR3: CSAAKGRGGGTEAFF. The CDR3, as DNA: TGCAGTGCGGCCAAAGGACGGGGAGGGGGCACTGAAGCTTTCTTT.

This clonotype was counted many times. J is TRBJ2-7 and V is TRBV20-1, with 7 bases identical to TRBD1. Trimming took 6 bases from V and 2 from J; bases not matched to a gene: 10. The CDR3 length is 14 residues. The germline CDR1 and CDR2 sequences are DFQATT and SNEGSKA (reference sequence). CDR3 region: CSAPHRGQTYEQYF. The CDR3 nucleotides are TGCAGTGCCCCACACAGGGGACAAACCTACGAGCAGTACTTC.

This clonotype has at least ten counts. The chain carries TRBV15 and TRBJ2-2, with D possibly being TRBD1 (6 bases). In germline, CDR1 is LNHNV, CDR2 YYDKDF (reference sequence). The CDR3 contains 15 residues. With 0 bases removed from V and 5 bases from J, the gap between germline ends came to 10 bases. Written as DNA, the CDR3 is TGTGCCACCAGCAGAGATGGACAGAGAACCGGGGAGCTGTTTTTT. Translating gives CATSRDGQRTGELFF.

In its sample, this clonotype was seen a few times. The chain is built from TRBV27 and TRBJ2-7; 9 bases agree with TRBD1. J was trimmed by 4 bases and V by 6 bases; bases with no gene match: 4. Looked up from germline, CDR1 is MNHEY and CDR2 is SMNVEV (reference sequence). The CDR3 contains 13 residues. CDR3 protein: CASRGTGTYEQYF. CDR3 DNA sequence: TGTGCCAGCAGGGGGACAGGGACGTACGAGCAGTACTTC.

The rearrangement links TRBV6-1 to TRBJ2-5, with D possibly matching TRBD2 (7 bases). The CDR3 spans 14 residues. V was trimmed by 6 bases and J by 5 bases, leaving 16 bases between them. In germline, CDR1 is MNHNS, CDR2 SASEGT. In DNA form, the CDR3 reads TGTGCCAGCAGCGATAGGGGGGGCGTGGAGACCCAGTACTTC. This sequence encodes CASSDRGGVETQYF.

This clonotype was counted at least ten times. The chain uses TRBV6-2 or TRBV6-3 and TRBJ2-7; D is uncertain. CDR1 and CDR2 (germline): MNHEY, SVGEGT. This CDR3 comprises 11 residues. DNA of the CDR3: TGTGCATCCCGTGACTCCTACGAGCAGTACTTC. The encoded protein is CASRDSYEQYF.

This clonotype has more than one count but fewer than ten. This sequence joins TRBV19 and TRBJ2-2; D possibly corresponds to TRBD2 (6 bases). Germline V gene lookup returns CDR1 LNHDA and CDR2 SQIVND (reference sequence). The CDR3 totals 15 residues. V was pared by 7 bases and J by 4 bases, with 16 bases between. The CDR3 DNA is TGTGCCAGTACCGAGACTAGAGGGGCCACCGGGGAGCTGTTTTTT. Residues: CASTETRGATGELFF. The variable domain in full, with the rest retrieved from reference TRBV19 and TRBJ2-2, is DGGITQSPKYLFRKEGQNVTLSCEQNLNHDAMYWYRQDPGQGLRLIYYSQIVNDFQKGDIAEGYSVSREKKESFPLTVTSAQKNPTAFYLCASTETRGATGELFFGEGSRLTVL.

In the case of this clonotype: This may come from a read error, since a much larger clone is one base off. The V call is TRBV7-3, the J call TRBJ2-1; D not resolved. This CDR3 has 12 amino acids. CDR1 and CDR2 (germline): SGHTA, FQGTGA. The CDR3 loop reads CAISFRENEQFF. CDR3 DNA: TGTGCCATCAGCTTTCGTGAGAATGAGCAGTTCTTC.

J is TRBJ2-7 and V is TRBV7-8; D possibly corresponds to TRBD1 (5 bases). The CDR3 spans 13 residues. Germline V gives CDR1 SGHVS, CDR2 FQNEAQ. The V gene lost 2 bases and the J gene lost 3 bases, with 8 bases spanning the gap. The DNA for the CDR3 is TGTGCCAGCAGCTTAAAGACAGTCTACGAGCAGTACTTC. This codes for CASSLKTVYEQYF.

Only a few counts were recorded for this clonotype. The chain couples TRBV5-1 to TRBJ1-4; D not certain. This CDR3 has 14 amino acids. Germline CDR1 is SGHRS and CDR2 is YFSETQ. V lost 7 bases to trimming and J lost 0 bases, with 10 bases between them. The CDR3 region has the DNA TGCGCCAGCCAGAATGATGCAACTAATGAAAAACTGTTTTTT. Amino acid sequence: CASQNDATNEKLFF.

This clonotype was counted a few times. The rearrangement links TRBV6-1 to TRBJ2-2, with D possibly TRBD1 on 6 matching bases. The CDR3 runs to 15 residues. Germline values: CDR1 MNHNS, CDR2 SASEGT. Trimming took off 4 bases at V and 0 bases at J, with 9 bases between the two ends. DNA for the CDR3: TGTGCCAGCAGTGGACAGGTCGCGAACACCGGGGAGCTGTTTTTT. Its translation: CASSGQVANTGELFF.

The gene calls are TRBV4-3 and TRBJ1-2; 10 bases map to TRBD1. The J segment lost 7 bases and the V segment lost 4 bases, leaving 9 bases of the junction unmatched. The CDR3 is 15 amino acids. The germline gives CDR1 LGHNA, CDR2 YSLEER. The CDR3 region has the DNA TGCGCCAGCAGCCCACGGACAGGGGGGATCGGTGGCTACACCTTC. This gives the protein CASSPRTGGIGGYTF.

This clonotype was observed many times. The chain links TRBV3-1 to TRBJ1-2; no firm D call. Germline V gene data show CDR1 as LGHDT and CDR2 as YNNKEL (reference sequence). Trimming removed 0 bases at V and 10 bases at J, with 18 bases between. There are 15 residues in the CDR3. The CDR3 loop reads CASSQDLTVGPHYTF. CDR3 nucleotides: TGTGCCAGCAGCCAAGATCTAACCGTCGGGCCGCACTACACCTTC.

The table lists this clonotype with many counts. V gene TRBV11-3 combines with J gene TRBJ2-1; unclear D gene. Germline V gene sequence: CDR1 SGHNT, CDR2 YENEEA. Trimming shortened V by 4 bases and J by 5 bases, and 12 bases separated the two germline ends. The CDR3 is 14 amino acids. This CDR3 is CASSSTDGNNEQFF. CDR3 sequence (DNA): TGTGCCAGCAGCTCAACGGACGGAAACAATGAGCAGTTCTTC. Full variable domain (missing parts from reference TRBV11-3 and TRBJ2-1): EAGVVQSPRYKIIEKKQPVAFWCNPISGHNTLYWYLQNLGQGPELLIRYENEEAVDDSQLPKDRFSAERLKGVDSTLKIQPAELGDSAVYLCASSSTDGNNEQFFGPGTRLTVL.

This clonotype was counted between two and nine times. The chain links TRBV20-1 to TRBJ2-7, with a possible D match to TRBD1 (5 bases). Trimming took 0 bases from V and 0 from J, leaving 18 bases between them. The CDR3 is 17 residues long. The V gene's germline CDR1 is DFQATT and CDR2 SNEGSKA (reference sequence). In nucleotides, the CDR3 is TGCAGTGCTAGAGATAGTAAGGGCAGGGCCTTCTCCTACGAGCAGTACTTC. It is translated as CSARDSKGRAFSYEQYF.

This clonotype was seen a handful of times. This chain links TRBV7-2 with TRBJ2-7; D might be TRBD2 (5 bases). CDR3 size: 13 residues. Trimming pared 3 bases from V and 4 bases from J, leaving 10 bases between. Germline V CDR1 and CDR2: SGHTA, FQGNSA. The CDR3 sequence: CASSLAEEYEQYF. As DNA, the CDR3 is TGTGCCAGCAGCTTGGCGGAGGAGTACGAGCAGTACTTC.

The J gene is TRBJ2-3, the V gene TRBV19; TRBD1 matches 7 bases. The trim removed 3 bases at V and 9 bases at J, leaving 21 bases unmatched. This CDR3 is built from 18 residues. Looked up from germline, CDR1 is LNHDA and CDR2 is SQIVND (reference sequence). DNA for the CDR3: TGTGCCAGTAGTATCCCGGGACAGCCCTTCGCTGGCACAGGGACGCAGTATTTT. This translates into CASSIPGQPFAGTGTQYF.

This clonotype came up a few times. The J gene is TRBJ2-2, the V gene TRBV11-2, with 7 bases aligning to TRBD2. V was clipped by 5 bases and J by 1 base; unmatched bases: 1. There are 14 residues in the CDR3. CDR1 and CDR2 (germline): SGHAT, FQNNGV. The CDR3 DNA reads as TGTGCCAGCAGCCCTAGCGGGAACACCGGGGAGCTGTTTTTT. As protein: CASSPSGNTGELFF.

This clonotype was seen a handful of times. CDR3 bases: TGTGCCAGCAGACCGGGGACCATCTCTGGGGCCAACGTCCTGACTTTC. Its translation is CASRPGTISGANVLTF. The chain employs TRBV12-3 or TRBV12-4 and TRBJ2-6; the D gene could be TRBD1 or TRBD2 (5 bases each). The V and J ends lost 6 bases and 0 bases respectively, with 12 bases between them. CDR3 length: 16 amino acids.

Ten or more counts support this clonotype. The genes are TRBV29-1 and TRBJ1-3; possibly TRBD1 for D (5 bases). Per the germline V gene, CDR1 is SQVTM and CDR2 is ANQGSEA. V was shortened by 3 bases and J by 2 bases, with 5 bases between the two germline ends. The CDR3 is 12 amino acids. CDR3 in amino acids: CSVETAGNTIYF. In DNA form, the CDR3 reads TGCAGCGTTGAGACAGCTGGAAACACCATATATTTT. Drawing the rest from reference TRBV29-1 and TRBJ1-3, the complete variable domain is SAVISQKPSRDICQRGTSLTIQCQVDSQVTMMFWYRQQPGQSLTLIATANQGSEATYESGFVIDKFPISRPNLTFSTLTVSNMSPEDSSIYLCSVETAGNTIYFGEGSWLTVV.

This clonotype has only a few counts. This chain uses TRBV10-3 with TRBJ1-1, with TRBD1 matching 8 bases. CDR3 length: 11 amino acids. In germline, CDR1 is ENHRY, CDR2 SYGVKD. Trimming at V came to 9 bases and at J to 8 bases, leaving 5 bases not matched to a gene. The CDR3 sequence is CAISGQGEAFF. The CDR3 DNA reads TGTGCCATTTCCGGACAGGGAGAAGCTTTCTTT.

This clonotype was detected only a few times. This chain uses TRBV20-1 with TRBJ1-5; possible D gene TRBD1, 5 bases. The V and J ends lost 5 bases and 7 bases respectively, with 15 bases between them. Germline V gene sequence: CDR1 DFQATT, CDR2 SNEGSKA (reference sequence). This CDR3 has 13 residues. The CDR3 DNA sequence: TGCAGTGCTGAGCAGGGTAGTGACCAGCCCCAGCATTTT. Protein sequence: CSAEQGSDQPQHF.

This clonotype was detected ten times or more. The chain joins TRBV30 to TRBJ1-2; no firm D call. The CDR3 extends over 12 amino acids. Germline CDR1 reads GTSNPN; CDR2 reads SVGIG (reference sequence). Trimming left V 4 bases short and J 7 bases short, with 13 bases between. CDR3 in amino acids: CAWIGLEIGYTF. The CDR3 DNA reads TGTGCCTGGATCGGACTCGAGATTGGCTACACCTTC.

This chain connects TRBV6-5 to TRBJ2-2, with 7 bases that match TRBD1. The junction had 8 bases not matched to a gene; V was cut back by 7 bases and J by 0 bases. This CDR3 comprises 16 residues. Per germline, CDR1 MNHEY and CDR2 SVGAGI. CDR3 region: CASTLKGQPNTGELFF. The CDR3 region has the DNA TGTGCCAGCACGCTCAAGGGACAGCCGAACACCGGGGAGCTGTTTTTT.

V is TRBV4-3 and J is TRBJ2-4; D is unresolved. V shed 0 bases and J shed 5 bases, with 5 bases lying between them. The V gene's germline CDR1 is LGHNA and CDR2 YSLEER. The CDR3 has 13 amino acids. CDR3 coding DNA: TGCGCCAGCAGCCAAGACGGCGAAAACATTCAGTACTTC. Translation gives CASSQDGENIQYF.

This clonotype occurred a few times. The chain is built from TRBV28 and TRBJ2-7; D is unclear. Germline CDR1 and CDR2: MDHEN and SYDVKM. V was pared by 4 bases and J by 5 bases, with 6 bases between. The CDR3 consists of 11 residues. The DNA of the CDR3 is TGTGCCAGCAGTTCGTGGAACGAGCAGTACTTC. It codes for CASSSWNEQYF.

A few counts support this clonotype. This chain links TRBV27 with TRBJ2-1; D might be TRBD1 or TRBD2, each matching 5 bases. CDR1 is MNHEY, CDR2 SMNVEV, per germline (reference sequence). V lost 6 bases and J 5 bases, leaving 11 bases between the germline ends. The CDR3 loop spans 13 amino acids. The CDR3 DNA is TGTGCCAGCAGGAAGAGGGGAGACAATGAGCAGTTCTTC. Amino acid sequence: CASRKRGDNEQFF.

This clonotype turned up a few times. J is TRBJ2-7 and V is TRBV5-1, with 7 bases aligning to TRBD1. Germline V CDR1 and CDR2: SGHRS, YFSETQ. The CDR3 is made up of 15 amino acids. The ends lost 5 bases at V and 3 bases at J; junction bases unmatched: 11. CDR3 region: CASSLLGGPSYEQYF. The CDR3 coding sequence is TGCGCCAGCAGTCTTCTAGGGGGCCCCAGCTACGAGCAGTACTTC.

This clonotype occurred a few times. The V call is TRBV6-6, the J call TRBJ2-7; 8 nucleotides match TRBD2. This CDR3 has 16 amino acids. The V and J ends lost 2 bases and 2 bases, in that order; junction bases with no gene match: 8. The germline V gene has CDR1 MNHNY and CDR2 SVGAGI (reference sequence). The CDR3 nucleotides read TGTGCCAGCAGTTACCGCGGCGGGGGGCTGACCTACGAGCAGTACTTC. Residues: CASSYRGGGLTYEQYF.